This TCR beta chain was recorded in a study of T-cell memory formation after mild COVID-19. The study's findings and limits: Clones contracting over day 15 to 85 were CD4/CD8 balanced, with later expanders leaning CD4+. Pre-infection memory contained some responding clones, which suggested that cross-reactive memory had joined.

V lost 10 bases and J lost 3; bases outside the gene matches: 7. This CDR3 contains 13 residues. Germline values: CDR1 MNHEY, CDR2 SVGAGI. This clonotype was recorded many times. What it binds is not known. 5'RACE with constant-segment primers built TCRalpha and TCRbeta cDNA libraries with UMIs. Each CDR3 protein gets one entry after TCRdb re-called the 5' RACE reads with MiXCR. The data show about 270,000 distinct CDR3 sequences, roughly 15% seen once. This sequence was found in a man aged 18 to 35 who had mild COVID-19 (a few samples of this study predate the infection). Cell type and time point are not known. The sequenced sample was PBMCs or a T cell subset sorted from them (not recorded which). The rearrangement joins TRBV6-5 to TRBJ2-7, with 9 bases matching TRBD1. CDR3 protein: CATTGTGSYEQYF. As DNA, the CDR3 is TGTGCCACAACGGGGACAGGGAGCTACGAGCAGTACTTC.